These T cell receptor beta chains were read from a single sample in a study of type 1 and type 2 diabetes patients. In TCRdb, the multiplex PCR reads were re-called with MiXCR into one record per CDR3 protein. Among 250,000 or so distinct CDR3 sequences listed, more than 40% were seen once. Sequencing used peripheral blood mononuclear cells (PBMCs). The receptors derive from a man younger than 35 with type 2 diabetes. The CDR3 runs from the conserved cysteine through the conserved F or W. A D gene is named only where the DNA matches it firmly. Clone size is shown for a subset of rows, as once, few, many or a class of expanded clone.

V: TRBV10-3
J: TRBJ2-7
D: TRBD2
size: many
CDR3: CAISESTLGLAGPTSYEQYF
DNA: TGTGCCATCAGTGAGTCGACTCTAGGGCTAGCGGGTCCCACCTCCTACGAGCAGTACTTC

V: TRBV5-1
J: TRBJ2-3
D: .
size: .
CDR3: CASSLPRGNTQYF
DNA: TGCGCCAGCAGCTTGCCTCGTGGGAATACGCAGTATTTT

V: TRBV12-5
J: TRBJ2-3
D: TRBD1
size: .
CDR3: CASGLGTGIADTQYF
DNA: TGTGCTAGTGGTTTGGGGACAGGGATTGCAGATACGCAGTATTTT

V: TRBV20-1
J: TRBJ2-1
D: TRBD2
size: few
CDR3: CSARDQFPSGGAGYNEQFF
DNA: TGCAGTGCTAGAGATCAGTTCCCTAGCGGGGGGGCGGGATACAATGAGCAGTTCTTC

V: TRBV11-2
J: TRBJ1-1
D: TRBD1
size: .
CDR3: CASSSWRDRLNTEAFF
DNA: TGTGCCAGCAGCTCTTGGAGGGACAGGTTGAACACTGAAGCTTTCTTT

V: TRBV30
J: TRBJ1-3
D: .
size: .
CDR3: CAWSGLGNTIYF
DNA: TGTGCCTGGAGTGGTCTTGGAAACACCATATATTTT

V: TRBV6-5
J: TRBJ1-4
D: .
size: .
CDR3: CASSPGGQGREKLFF
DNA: TGTGCCAGCAGTCCCGGGGGCCAGGGTCGGGAAAAACTGTTTTTT

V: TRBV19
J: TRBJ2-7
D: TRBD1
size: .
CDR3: CASSKHGQGNYEQYF
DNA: TGTGCCAGCAGTAAACACGGACAGGGAAACTACGAGCAGTACTTC

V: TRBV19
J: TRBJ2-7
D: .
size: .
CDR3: CASAVYNGHYEQYF
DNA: TGTGCCAGCGCCGTGTACAACGGGCACTACGAGCAGTACTTC

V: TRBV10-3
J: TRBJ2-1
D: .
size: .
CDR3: CGSRRADEYNEQFF
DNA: TGTGGGTCCCGGCGAGCGGACGAGTACAATGAGCAGTTCTTC

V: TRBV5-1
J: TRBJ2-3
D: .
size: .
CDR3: CASSLGLESDTQYF
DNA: TGCGCCAGCAGCTTGGGACTAGAATCAGATACGCAGTATTTT

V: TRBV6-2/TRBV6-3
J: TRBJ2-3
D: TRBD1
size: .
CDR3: CASTKWDRPTDTQYF
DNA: TGTGCCAGCACCAAGTGGGACAGGCCCACAGATACGCAGTATTTT

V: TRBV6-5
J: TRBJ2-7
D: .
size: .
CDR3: CAISESSVYYEPYF
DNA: TGTGCCATCAGTGAGTCGTCCGTTTACTACGAGCCGTACTTC

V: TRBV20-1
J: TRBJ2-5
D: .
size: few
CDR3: CSARPLARDQETQYF
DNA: TGCAGTGCTAGACCCCTTGCACGGGACCAAGAGACCCAGTACTTC

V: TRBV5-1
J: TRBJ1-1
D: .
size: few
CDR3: CASSWTDTNTEAFF
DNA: TGCGCCAGCAGCTGGACAGATACGAACACTGAAGCTTTCTTT

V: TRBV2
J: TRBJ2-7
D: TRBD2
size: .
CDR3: CASVLAGSSYEQYF
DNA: TGTGCCAGCGTACTAGCGGGGAGCTCCTACGAGCAGTACTTC

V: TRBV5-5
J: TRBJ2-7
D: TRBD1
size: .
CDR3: CASSFSQGALYEQYF
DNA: TGTGCCAGCAGCTTCTCACAGGGGGCTCTCTACGAGCAGTACTTC

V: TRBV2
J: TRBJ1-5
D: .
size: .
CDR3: CASSYQGPNQPQHF
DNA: TGTGCCAGCAGTTACCAGGGCCCGAATCAGCCCCAGCATTTT

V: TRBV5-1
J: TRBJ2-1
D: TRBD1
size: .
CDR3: CASTPGQGALNEQFF
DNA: TGCGCCAGCACTCCGGGACAGGGGGCGCTGAATGAGCAGTTCTTC

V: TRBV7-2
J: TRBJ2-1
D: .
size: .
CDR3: CASSRTEYPTNNEQFF
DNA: TGTGCCAGCAGCAGGACAGAATACCCCACTAACAATGAGCAGTTCTTC

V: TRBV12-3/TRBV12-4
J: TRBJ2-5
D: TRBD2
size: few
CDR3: CASSPKAGAQETQYF
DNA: TGTGCCAGCAGTCCAAAAGCGGGGGCACAAGAGACCCAGTACTTC

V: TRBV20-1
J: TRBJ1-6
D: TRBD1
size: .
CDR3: CSVRQGPYNSPLHF
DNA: TGCAGTGTTAGACAGGGCCCCTATAATTCACCCCTCCACTTT

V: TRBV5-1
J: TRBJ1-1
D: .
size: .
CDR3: CASSLAGSGNTEAFF
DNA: TGCGCCAGCAGCTTGGCCGGTTCGGGGAACACTGAAGCTTTCTTT

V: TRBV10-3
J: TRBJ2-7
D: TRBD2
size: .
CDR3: CAIATGAGGVGYEQYF
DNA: TGTGCCATTGCAACGGGGGCGGGAGGGGTTGGGTACGAGCAGTACTTC

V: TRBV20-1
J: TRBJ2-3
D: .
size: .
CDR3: CSARDRNADTQYF
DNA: TGCAGTGCGAGGGACCGCAACGCAGATACGCAGTATTTT

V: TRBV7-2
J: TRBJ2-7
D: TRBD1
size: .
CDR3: CASSSDRVTSYEQYF
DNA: TGTGCCAGCAGCTCGGACAGGGTAACGTCCTACGAGCAGTACTTC

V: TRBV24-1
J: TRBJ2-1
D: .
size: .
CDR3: CATSVGDVISYNEQFF
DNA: TGTGCCACCAGTGTGGGCGATGTTATCTCCTACAATGAGCAGTTCTTC

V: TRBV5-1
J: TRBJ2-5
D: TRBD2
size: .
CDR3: CASSLAALAGVETQYF
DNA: TGCGCCAGCAGCTTGGCCGCGCTAGCGGGGGTGGAGACCCAGTACTTC

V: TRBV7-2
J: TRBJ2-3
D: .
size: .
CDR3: CASSYLGTDTQYF
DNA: TGTGCCAGCAGCTATCTTGGGACAGATACGCAGTATTTT

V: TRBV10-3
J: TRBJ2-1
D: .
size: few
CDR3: CAISESGRPEDEQFF
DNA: TGTGCCATCAGTGAGTCCGGAAGACCCGAGGATGAGCAGTTCTTC

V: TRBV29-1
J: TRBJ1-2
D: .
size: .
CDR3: CSVEGGGLVGYTF
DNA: TGCAGCGTTGAAGGGGGGGGCCTGGTCGGCTACACCTTC

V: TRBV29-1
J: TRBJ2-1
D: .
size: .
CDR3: CSASREDEQFF
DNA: TGCAGCGCTTCCAGGGAGGATGAGCAGTTCTTC

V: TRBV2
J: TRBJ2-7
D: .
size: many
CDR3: CARRTFTTYEQYF
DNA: TGTGCCAGAAGGACATTTACAACCTACGAGCAGTACTTC

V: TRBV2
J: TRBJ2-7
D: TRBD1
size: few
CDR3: CASWTGAYEQYF
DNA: TGTGCCAGCTGGACAGGGGCCTACGAGCAGTACTTC

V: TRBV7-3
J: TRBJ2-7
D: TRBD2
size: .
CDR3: CASSSQGASGGFGEQYF
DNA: TGTGCCAGCAGCAGCCAAGGGGCCAGCGGGGGTTTCGGGGAGCAGTACTTC

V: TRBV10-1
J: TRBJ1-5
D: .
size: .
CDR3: CASSGGSDQPQHF
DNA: TGCGCCAGCAGTGGGGGTTCGGATCAGCCCCAGCATTTT

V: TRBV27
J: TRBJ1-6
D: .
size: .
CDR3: CASSLWDHQEILHF
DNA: TGTGCCAGCAGTTTATGGGACCATCAGGAAATCCTCCACTTT

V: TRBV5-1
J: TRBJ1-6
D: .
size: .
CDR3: CASSPGLENLPLHF
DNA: TGCGCCAGCAGCCCCGGACTGGAAAATTTACCCCTCCACTTT

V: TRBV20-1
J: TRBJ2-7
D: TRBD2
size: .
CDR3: CSARPTASGRIYEQYF
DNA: TGCAGTGCTAGGCCCACCGCCAGCGGGAGGATCTACGAGCAGTACTTC

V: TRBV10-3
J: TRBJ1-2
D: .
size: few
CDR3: CAISDPGYGYTF
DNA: TGTGCCATCAGTGACCCGGGCTATGGCTACACCTTC

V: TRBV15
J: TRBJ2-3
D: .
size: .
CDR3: CATSRARSGHGGRRYF
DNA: TGTGCCACCAGCAGAGCCCGGTCGGGTCACGGGGGCCGTAGGTATTTT

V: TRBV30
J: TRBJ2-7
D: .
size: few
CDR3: CAWSRGHRDTSYEQYF
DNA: TGTGCCTGGAGTAGAGGGCACCGGGACACCTCCTACGAGCAGTACTTC

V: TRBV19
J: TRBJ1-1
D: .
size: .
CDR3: CAIGGGGSGAFF
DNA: TGTGCCATCGGGGGGGGAGGGAGTGGAGCTTTCTTT

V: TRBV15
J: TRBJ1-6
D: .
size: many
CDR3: CATRIAGPINSPLHF
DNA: TGTGCCACCAGAATCGCAGGACCTATTAATTCACCCCTCCACTTT

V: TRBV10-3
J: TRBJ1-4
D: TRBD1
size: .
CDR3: CAISSGGPGDEKLFF
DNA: TGTGCCATCAGTTCAGGGGGGCCGGGGGATGAAAAACTGTTTTTT

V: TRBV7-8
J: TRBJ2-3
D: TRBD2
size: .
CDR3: CASSLVIAGDFSTDTQYF
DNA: TGTGCCAGCAGCTTAGTGATAGCGGGGGACTTTAGCACAGATACGCAGTATTTT

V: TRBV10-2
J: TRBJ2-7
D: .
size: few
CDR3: CASSEFPGAGTRFIGEQYF
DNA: TGCGCCAGCAGTGAATTTCCGGGAGCAGGGACAAGGTTTATAGGCGAGCAGTACTTC

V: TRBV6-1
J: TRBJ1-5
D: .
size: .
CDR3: CASSEPQGLQPQHF
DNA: TGTGCCAGCAGTGAACCGCAGGGGTTACAGCCCCAGCATTTT

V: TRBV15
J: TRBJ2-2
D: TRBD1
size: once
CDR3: CATSGHSGTENTGELFF
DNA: TGTGCCACCAGCGGCCACTCCGGGACAGAGAACACCGGGGAGCTGTTTTTT

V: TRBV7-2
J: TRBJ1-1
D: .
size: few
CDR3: CASSLSHIMNTEAFF
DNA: TGTGCCAGCAGCTTAAGTCACATTATGAACACTGAAGCTTTCTTT

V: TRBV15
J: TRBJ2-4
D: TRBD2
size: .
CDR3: CATSRGGGYIQYF
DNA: TGTGCCACCAGCAGAGGGGGGGGATACATTCAGTACTTC

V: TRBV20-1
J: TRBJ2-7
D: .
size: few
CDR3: CSARDQRLGSSNEQYF
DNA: TGCAGTGCTAGAGATCAAAGGTTAGGGAGTTCCAACGAGCAGTACTTC

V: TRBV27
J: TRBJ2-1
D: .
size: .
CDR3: CASSLSLTYNEQFF
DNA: TGTGCCAGCAGTTTATCTTTAACCTACAATGAGCAGTTCTTC

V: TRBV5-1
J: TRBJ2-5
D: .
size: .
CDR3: CASSLDGETQYF
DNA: TGCGCCAGCAGCTTGGACGGGGAGACCCAGTACTTC